This TCR beta chain was sequenced during a study of shared clonotypes between healthy human individuals. For the study at large: Donors were a couple of women and three men aged 18 to 49. Each donor contributed plates that comprised three CD4 naive, three CD4 memory, two CD8 naive and one CD8 memory.

Study-level points and caveats: A small donor pool kept down the genetic and exposure-history diversity that was represented. Clonotypes which were not shared had lower generation probabilities than clonotypes that all four donors shared.

This CDR3 has 13 residues. Trimming pared 0 bases from V and 7 bases from J, leaving 8 bases between. Method: immunoSEQ multiplex PCR; TCRdb's copy keeps in-frame clones and lacks some. The data hold approximately 720,000 clones, with about 91% observed a single time. This clone has just one count. What it binds is unknown. Naive CD8 isolation took CD45RO-negative cells positively selected for CCR7 and excluded terminally differentiated effector memory CD45RA+ cells. Sequencing was carried out using naive CD8+ T cells sorted from blood. The receptor's source is a man aged 25-45 years in good health. The chain has TRBV5-3 and TRBJ2-1; D may match TRBD1 or TRBD2 (5 bases each). TRBV5-3 is classed as an ORF, of uncertain function. CDR3 DNA: TGTGCCAGAAGCTTGGCCAGGGAGAATGAGCAGTTCTTC. This codes for CARSLARENEQFF.